A selection of T cell receptor beta chains follows, all from one sample in a study of beta chain features in type 1 diabetes. The table came from immunoSEQ multiplex PCR; TCRdb's copy has only in-frame clones and leaves some out. Among around 690,000 clones, 9.5% to 15% were seen once, and the ten largest hold around 0.12%. Material for sequencing was naive CD4+ T cells from blood. Receptor source: a man aged 30 to 45 with type 1 diabetes. Each CDR3 is given with its conserved first and last residue. Fields, in order: V gene, J gene, clone size, D gene, CDR3 protein, CDR3 DNA. A D gene is named only where the DNA matches it firmly. Clone size appears in some rows only: once, few, many, or a class for an expanded clone.

TRBV6-6	TRBJ2-1	.	TRBD1	CASSYSGTDNEQFF	TGTGCCAGCAGTTACTCTGGGACAGACAATGAGCAGTTCTTC
TRBV6-5	TRBJ2-5	few	TRBD1	CASRGQGTPGGQYF	TGTGCCAGCAGGGGACAGGGGACGCCCGGGGGCCAGTACTTC
TRBV25-1	TRBJ1-2	.	.	CASSEYRGGYTF	TGTGCCAGCAGTGAATATAGGGGGGGCTACACCTTC
TRBV5-1	TRBJ1-1	few	.	CASSYLRENTEAFF	TGCGCCAGCAGCTACCTTAGGGAGAACACTGAAGCTTTCTTT
TRBV19	TRBJ1-2	few	.	CASSIVPGNNYGYTF	TGTGCCAGTAGTATAGTGCCGGGGAACAACTATGGCTACACCTTC
TRBV18	TRBJ2-1	.	.	CASSPLGSGGHNEQFF	TGTGCCAGCTCACCATTGGGGTCCGGGGGCCACAATGAGCAGTTCTTC
TRBV4-2	TRBJ2-1	few	.	CASSLGASGENEQFF	TGTGCCAGCAGCCTCGGAGCGTCGGGGGAAAATGAGCAGTTCTTC
TRBV4-3	TRBJ1-1	.	.	CASSQNPGSTANTEAFF	TGCGCCAGCAGCCAAAACCCCGGTTCGACAGCGAACACTGAAGCTTTCTTT
TRBV11-2	TRBJ2-1	few	TRBD1	CASSRDSVYNEQFF	TGTGCCAGCAGCCGGGACAGCGTCTACAATGAGCAGTTCTTC
TRBV7-2	TRBJ2-1	.	.	CASSLGAGSYNEQFF	TGTGCCAGCAGCTTAGGTGCCGGCTCCTACAATGAGCAGTTCTTC
TRBV6-5	TRBJ1-6	few	.	CASRTGSGSPLHF	TGTGCCAGCAGAACAGGGAGCGGATCACCCCTCCACTTT
TRBV4-3	TRBJ2-1	few	.	CASSRGGPPGDEQFF	TGCGCCAGCAGCCGCGGAGGCCCACCAGGCGATGAGCAGTTCTTC
TRBV7-2	TRBJ2-1	.	.	CASSLVTAAYNEQFF	TGTGCCAGCAGCTTAGTTACGGCTGCGTACAATGAGCAGTTCTTC
TRBV2	TRBJ1-2	few	.	CASSEVPGDGYTF	TGTGCCAGCAGTGAAGTTCCAGGAGATGGCTACACCTTC
TRBV10-2	TRBJ2-3	.	TRBD1	CASSDWTGGYLGTDTQYF	TGCGCCAGCAGTGATTGGACAGGGGGGTATCTCGGCACAGATACGCAGTATTTT
TRBV7-9	TRBJ1-6	few	TRBD1	CASSPRTGAGNSPLHF	TGTGCCAGCAGCCCGAGGACAGGGGCTGGGAATTCACCCCTCCACTTT
TRBV5-1	TRBJ2-1	few	TRBD2	CASSLGTSGYNEQFF	TGCGCCAGCAGCTTGGGGACTAGCGGATACAATGAGCAGTTCTTC
TRBV12-5	TRBJ1-2	.	.	CASWGAGLRYGYTF	TGTGCCTCCTGGGGGGCAGGTTTACGCTATGGCTACACCTTC
TRBV29-1	TRBJ1-2	few	TRBD1	CSVSGGLTGDYGYTF	TGCAGCGTAAGCGGAGGATTGACAGGGGACTATGGCTACACCTTC
TRBV7-8	TRBJ1-3	.	.	CASSQGFSGNTIYF	TGTGCCAGCAGCCAGGGATTCTCTGGAAACACCATATATTTT
TRBV5-8	TRBJ1-6	once	.	CASSLALSSGVGSPLHF	TGTGCCAGCAGCTTGGCCCTTTCTTCGGGGGTGGGTTCACCCCTCCACTTT
TRBV27	TRBJ1-4	few	.	CASSFFQGGNEKLFF	TGTGCCAGCAGTTTTTTTCAGGGCGGGAATGAAAAACTGTTTTTT
TRBV5-4	TRBJ1-1	.	.	CASSSPNSGMVNTEAFF	TGTGCCAGCAGCTCGCCGAACTCAGGGATGGTGAACACTGAAGCTTTCTTT
TRBV29-1	TRBJ2-3	few	.	CSVQTTSTDTQYF	TGCAGCGTTCAGACCACTAGCACAGATACGCAGTATTTT
TRBV7-9	TRBJ1-6	.	TRBD1	CASSQGQDSPLHF	TGTGCCAGCAGCCAAGGACAGGATTCACCCCTCCACTTT
TRBV9	TRBJ1-2	.	TRBD1	CASTMTGRGYGYTF	TGTGCCAGCACCATGACAGGGAGGGGCTATGGCTACACCTTC
TRBV7-2	TRBJ2-7	few	.	CASSLDTYSYEQYF	TGTGCCAGCAGCTTAGACACCTACTCCTACGAGCAGTACTTC
TRBV4-3	TRBJ2-6	.	.	CASSQELRTASSGANVLTF	TGCGCCAGCAGCCAGGAGCTTAGGACAGCCTCCTCTGGGGCCAACGTCCTGACTTTC
TRBV5-4	TRBJ2-7	.	.	CASSSVGAATYEQYF	TGTGCCAGCAGCTCTGTGGGAGCGGCTACCTACGAGCAGTACTTC
TRBV9	TRBJ2-7	.	.	CASSVGGGTGTYEQYF	TGTGCCAGCAGCGTAGGCGGGGGGACAGGGACCTACGAGCAGTACTTC
TRBV5-1	TRBJ2-7	.	.	CASSLANGEEQYF	TGCGCCAGCAGCTTGGCTAACGGTGAGGAGCAGTACTTC
TRBV7-9	TRBJ2-6	.	.	CASSLAKGTGANVLTF	TGTGCCAGCAGCTTAGCGAAGGGAACTGGGGCCAACGTCCTGACTTTC
TRBV7-9	TRBJ2-5	few	.	CASSLIMGKETQYF	TGTGCCAGCAGCTTAATAATGGGGAAGGAGACCCAGTACTTC
TRBV2	TRBJ2-1	.	TRBD1	CASNEGTGGNEQFF	TGTGCCAGCAACGAGGGGACAGGAGGCAATGAGCAGTTCTTC
TRBV18	TRBJ2-5	.	.	CASSAGEKETQYF	TGTGCCAGCTCGGCAGGAGAGAAAGAGACCCAGTACTTC
TRBV4-3	TRBJ1-6	.	.	CASSQEGGHHNSPLHF	TGCGCCAGCAGCCAAGAGGGGGGGCACCATAATTCACCCCTCCACTTT
TRBV25-1	TRBJ1-1	few	.	CASKAPMNTEAFF	TGTGCCAGCAAGGCACCGATGAACACTGAAGCTTTCTTT
TRBV28	TRBJ1-5	.	.	CASSQTPWSSNQPQHF	TGTGCCAGCAGCCAAACACCCTGGTCTAGCAATCAGCCCCAGCATTTT
TRBV6-1	TRBJ2-1	.	TRBD1	CASGWTGDNEQFF	TGTGCCAGCGGATGGACAGGGGACAATGAGCAGTTCTTC
TRBV6-5	TRBJ1-5	.	.	CASSYSKDSNQPQHF	TGTGCCAGCAGTTACTCGAAGGACAGCAATCAGCCCCAGCATTTT
TRBV4-2	TRBJ1-3	.	TRBD1	CASSQGTGGNTIYF	TGTGCCAGCAGCCAGGGGACAGGGGGCAACACCATATATTTT
TRBV6-5	TRBJ1-2	few	TRBD1	CASGGQGAAYGYTF	TGTGCCAGCGGTGGGCAGGGGGCTGCCTATGGCTACACCTTC
TRBV5-6	TRBJ2-7	.	.	CASSRRGMDEQYF	TGTGCCAGCAGCCGCAGGGGAATGGACGAGCAGTACTTC
TRBV10-2	TRBJ1-4	few	.	CASRSQTGTNEKLFF	TGCGCCAGCAGGAGCCAGACGGGAACTAATGAAAAACTGTTTTTT
TRBV5-1	TRBJ2-5	.	.	CASSLAGGAGETQYF	TGCGCCAGCAGCTTGGCCGGCGGGGCGGGAGAGACCCAGTACTTC